The T cell receptor (beta chain) under discussion was sequenced for a study of cytomegalovirus exposure and HLA in healthy donors. Study-level background: Of the donors genotyped, a few hundred in all, 75% to 90% fell in the Caucasian-associated ancestry cluster. Study-level results: Because they were indistinguishable, some V segments, including TRBV6-2 and TRBV6-3, were excluded. The sole available immune exposure information was CMV serostatus. 150 or so TCR beta chains were listed as cytomegalovirus-associated.

The germline gives CDR1 SGHVS, CDR2 FQNEAQ. Trimming left V 5 bases short and J 4 bases short, with 12 bases between. CDR3 length: 14 amino acids. The PCR contained 60 Vbeta and 13 Jbeta primers. TCRdb's copy holds only in-frame clones and misses some; the assay was immunoSEQ multiplex PCR. The sample includes 85,000 to 100,000 clones, around three quarters of them seen just once. A note on this clone: Its antigen is still unknown.

This clonotype was sampled from a human donor in good health. Sequences were obtained from PBMCs. The rearrangement joins TRBV7-8 to TRBJ2-1; D unclear. The CDR3 nucleotides are TGTGCCAGCAGCCCGCCGGTAGCTTACAATGAGCAGTTCTTC. It codes for CASSPPVAYNEQFF. Filled out from reference TRBV7-8 and TRBJ2-1, the complete variable domain reads GAGVSQSPRYKVAKRGQDVALRCDPISGHVSLFWYQQALGQGPEFLTYFQNEAQLDKSGLPSDRFFAERPEGSVSTLKIQRTQQEDSAVYLCASSPPVAYNEQFFGPGTRLTVL.